Each of the 27 T cell receptor beta chains below was sequenced from the same sample in a study of molecular identifiers for immune sequencing clone quantification. Using its own MiXCR run on the PCR reads, TCRdb lists one record per CDR3 protein. The data contain around 460,000 distinct CDR3 sequences, around 23% of them singletons. Sequencing used naive CD8+ T cells from blood, with Jurkat cell RNA spiked in. This sample's subset: FACS-sorted CD8+CD4-CCR7+CD45RA+ naive T cells. Every receptor here comes from a human donor in good health. Some libraries in this study had Jurkat cell RNA spiked in.

This clonotype has a count of ten or more. The V gene is TRBV7-2, the J gene TRBJ2-3, with 8 bases fitting TRBD2. Looked up from germline, CDR1 is SGHTA and CDR2 is FQGNSA. The V gene end was trimmed by 1 base and the J gene end by 5 bases; junction bases not matched to a gene: 8. The CDR3 runs to 16 residues. CDR3 residues: CASSLDAGGNEDTQYF. The CDR3 nucleotides are TGTGCCAGCAGCTTAGATGCGGGGGGTAATGAAGATACGCAGTATTTT.

A remark on this clonotype: Relative to the germline gene, one junction end is altered; a read error may explain this. The J gene is TRBJ2-2, the V gene TRBV3-1, with D tentatively TRBD2 (5 bases). Germline V CDR1 and CDR2: LGHDT, YNNKEL (reference sequence). This CDR3 is built from 14 residues. In nucleotides, the CDR3 is TGTGTCAGCAGCCAAGAGGGATTCGGCGGGGAGCTGTTTTTT. Translation: CVSSQEGFGGELFF.

This clonotype has more than one count but fewer than ten. This chain links TRBV29-1 with TRBJ2-7; TRBD1 aligns across 10 bases. The CDR3 loop spans 16 amino acids. Looked up from germline, CDR1 is SQVTM and CDR2 is ANQGSEA. The J segment lost 2 bases and the V segment lost 6 bases, leaving 13 bases of the junction unmatched. CDR3: CSVSGTGDIGTYEQYF. The CDR3 DNA sequence: TGCAGCGTATCGGGGACAGGGGATATTGGTACCTACGAGCAGTACTTC.

The CDR3 bases are TGTGCCAGCAGTACAGAGAAGTACGAGCAGTACTTC. Translation: CASSTEKYEQYF. The chain combines TRBV6-6 with TRBJ2-7, with unresolved D. The CDR3 extends over 12 amino acids. Deletions cut 5 bases from V and 4 bases from J, with 9 bases between. Germline-derived CDR1 and CDR2 are MNHNY and SVGAGI (reference sequence).

This clonotype was observed at least ten times. The chain links TRBV7-9 to TRBJ1-5, with unresolved D. The V end was cut by 5 bases, the J end by 4 bases, with 12 bases between. CDR1 and CDR2 from the germline V gene are SEHNR and FQNEAQ (reference sequence). CDR3 length: 14 residues. CDR3 in amino acids: CASSPVGGNQPQHF. CDR3 nucleotides: TGTGCCAGCAGCCCAGTGGGCGGAAATCAGCCCCAGCATTTT. Based on the CDR3 plus reference TRBV7-9 and TRBJ1-5, the full variable domain is DTGVSQNPRHKITKRGQNVTFRCDPISEHNRLYWYRQTLGQGPEFLTYFQNEAQLEKSRLLSDRFSAERPKGSFSTLEIQRTEQGDSAMYLCASSPVGGNQPQHFGDGTRLSIL.

The table lists this clonotype with a few counts. This rearrangement joins TRBV24-1 to TRBJ2-1; 9 nucleotides line up with TRBD2. The CDR3 sequence is 15 residues long. The V gene end was trimmed by 0 bases and the J gene end by 13 bases; junction bases not matched to a gene: 9. Germline V gene lookup returns CDR1 KGHDR and CDR2 SFDVKD. CDR3 loop: CATSDLGAGGPFQFF. The CDR3, as DNA: TGTGCCACCAGTGATTTGGGTGCGGGAGGGCCTTTCCAGTTCTTC.

This chain joins TRBV25-1 and TRBJ1-1; 7 nucleotides align to TRBD1. In germline, CDR1 is MGHDK, CDR2 SYGVNS. The CDR3 has 18 amino acids. Germline trimming cut 5 bases from V and 0 bases from J; bases unmatched to any gene: 15. The CDR3 sequence: CASSPNRRDSHMNTEAFF. CDR3 in DNA: TGTGCCAGCAGTCCGAATCGCCGGGACAGCCACATGAACACTGAAGCTTTCTTT.

The CDR3 coding sequence is TGTGCCAGCAGCTTGACTAGCGAGGGGATTTCAGATACGCAGTATTTT. Residues: CASSLTSEGISDTQYF. The rearrangement links TRBV5-4 to TRBJ2-3; 7 bases match TRBD2. This CDR3 contains 16 residues. V shed 1 base, J shed 4 bases, and the junction held 9 bases outside the gene matches. CDR1 is SGHNT, CDR2 YYREEE, per germline (reference sequence).

CDR3 sequence: CASSHRTGDETQYF. The CDR3 DNA is TGCGCCAGCAGCCACAGGACAGGGGACGAGACCCAGTACTTC. The V gene is TRBV4-3, the J gene TRBJ2-5, with TRBD1 identical over 9 bases. The CDR3 sequence is 14 residues long. J lost 5 bases, V lost 3 bases, and 4 bases had no gene match. CDR1 and CDR2 from the germline V gene are LGHNA and YSLEER.

The chain recombines TRBV9 with TRBJ1-1, with no clear D. Trimming stripped 2 bases from V and 0 bases from J, with 11 bases between. Germline V CDR1 and CDR2: SGDLS, YYNGEE. The CDR3 has 15 amino acids. The CDR3 protein is CASSVLSGVNTEAFF. CDR3 bases: TGTGCCAGCAGCGTCTTGTCCGGGGTGAACACTGAAGCTTTCTTT.

This clonotype occurred many times. This chain connects TRBV3-1 to TRBJ1-1; 11 bases line up with TRBD1. Germline CDR1 is LGHDT and CDR2 is YNNKEL (reference sequence). V lost 4 bases and J lost 5; bases outside the gene matches: 9. The CDR3 has 16 residues. The CDR3 region is CASSLPGTGGLTEAFF. DNA of the CDR3: TGTGCCAGCAGCCTCCCCGGGACAGGGGGATTGACTGAAGCTTTCTTT.

This clonotype was observed many times. This rearrangement joins TRBV12-3 or TRBV12-4 to TRBJ2-6, with 12 bases that match TRBD2. The J segment lost 2 bases and the V segment lost 3 bases, leaving 2 bases of the junction unmatched. This CDR3 spans 17 amino acids. CDR3 region: CASSFGLAGTGANVLTF. The CDR3 region has the DNA TGTGCCAGCAGTTTTGGACTAGCGGGAACTGGGGCCAACGTCCTGACTTTC.

Here the CDR3 reads CASSLGVEGAEAFF. The CDR3 DNA reads TGTGCCAGCAGTCTGGGGGTGGAGGGGGCTGAAGCTTTCTTT. V and J are TRBV27 and TRBJ1-1; TRBD1 might be the D (6 bases). The germline gives CDR1 MNHEY, CDR2 SMNVEV (reference sequence). This CDR3 has 14 amino acids. Between the trimmed V and J ends, which lost 5 bases and 6 bases, there was a span of 16 bases.

The rearrangement links TRBV27 to TRBJ1-1; the D gene is possibly TRBD1 (6 bases). Germline values: CDR1 MNHEY, CDR2 SMNVEV (reference sequence). The V end was cut by 2 bases, the J end by 7 bases, with 11 bases between. The CDR3 has 13 amino acids. DNA of the CDR3: TGTGCCAGCAGTTTACTGGGGGACAATGAAGCTTTCTTT. Translating it yields CASSLLGDNEAFF.

As regards this clonotype: Mismatch with germline at one junction end may stem from a read error. The chain is built from TRBV30 and TRBJ2-1; D might be TRBD1 (6 bases). CDR3 length: 12 amino acids. Germline CDR1 is GTSNPN and CDR2 is SVGIG (reference sequence). The CDR3 DNA reads as TGTGCCTGGGAGAGGGGGACCGATGAGCAGTCCTTC. It translates to CAWERGTDEQSF.

About this clonotype itself: A much larger clone is a single base away; this may be a read error. The chain carries TRBV7-2 and TRBJ2-7, with D perhaps TRBD1 (6 bases). Per the germline V gene, CDR1 is SGHTA and CDR2 is FQGNSA. The CDR3 extends over 13 amino acids. The CDR3 coding sequence is TGTCCCAGCAGCCGAGGGACATGGGGAGAGCAGTACTTC. Translation gives CPSSRGTWGEQYF. The full variable domain, its missing parts supplied by reference TRBV7-2 and TRBJ2-7, is GAGVSQSPSNKVTEKGKDVELRCDPISGHTALYWYRQSLGQGLEFLIYFQGNSAPDKSGLPSDRFSAERTGGSVSTLTIQRTQQEDSAVYLCPSSRGTWGEQYFGPGTRLTVT.

As to this clonotype: A much larger clonotype is one base distant, so this may be a read error. The chain is built from TRBV6-5 and TRBJ2-3; D remains unclear. The CDR3 runs to 12 residues. Germline V lookup: CDR1 MNHEY, CDR2 SVGAGI. Trimming stripped 10 bases from V and 4 bases from J, with 12 bases between. The CDR3 reads CATLDGPDTQYF. As DNA, the CDR3 is TGTGCCACCTTGGACGGGCCAGATACGCAGTATTTT.

This rearrangement joins TRBV14 to TRBJ1-4; TRBD1 is a possible D gene (6 bases). The V gene lost 5 bases and the J gene lost 7 bases, with 14 bases spanning the gap. The CDR3 consists of 14 residues. Germline CDR1 SGHDN, CDR2 FVKESK. CDR3 DNA sequence: TGTGCCAGCAGCGCTAGACAGGAAAGTGAAAAACTGTTTTTT. It is translated as CASSARQESEKLFF.

This clonotype has at least ten counts. The chain uses TRBV6-5 and TRBJ2-1, with 13 bases identical to TRBD2. Germline V gives CDR1 MNHEY, CDR2 SVGAGI. The CDR3 is 18 residues long. Trimming cost V 6 bases and J 0 bases; bases outside gene matches: 8. The CDR3 loop is CASRPGLAGAYSYNEQFF. The CDR3 DNA reads TGTGCCAGCAGGCCCGGACTAGCGGGGGCTTACTCCTACAATGAGCAGTTCTTC.

On this clonotype itself: A read error may produce the germline difference seen at one junction end. The CDR3 DNA is TGTGCCACCAGTGACTCCTTGGGCGGGGAGCTGTATTTT. It translates to CATSDSLGGELYF. The J gene is TRBJ2-2, the V gene TRBV24-1, with D maybe TRBD2 (6 bases). The CDR3 extends over 13 amino acids. The germline V gene encodes CDR1 KGHDR and CDR2 SFDVKD.

This clonotype was counted only a few times. The V and J genes are TRBV11-2 and TRBJ2-7; no firm D call. Germline V gene data show CDR1 as SGHAT and CDR2 as FQNNGV. This CDR3 has 15 residues. The V and J ends lost 10 bases and 5 bases respectively, with 24 bases between them. CDR3 loop: CATAGESVYPDEQYF. The CDR3 DNA follows: TGTGCCACAGCTGGCGAGTCTGTGTATCCGGACGAGCAGTACTTC. Complete variable domain (other parts from reference TRBV11-2 and TRBJ2-7): EAGVAQSPRYKIIEKRQSVAFWCNPISGHATLYWYQQILGQGPKLLIQFQNNGVVDDSQLPKDRFSAERLKGVDSTLKIQPAKLEDSAVYLCATAGESVYPDEQYFGPGTRLTVT.

Note on this clonotype: This may be a read error: a much more frequent sequence differs by one nucleotide. J is TRBJ2-1 and V is TRBV18, with unresolved D. The CDR3 has 11 residues. The germline CDR1 and CDR2 sequences are KGHSH and LQKENI. The CDR3 DNA sequence: TGTGCCCGCTCCGTGGACGGTGAGCAGTTCTTC. It codes for CARSVDGEQFF.

Remarks on this clonotype: One base away lies a much larger clone, so this may be a sequencing read error. The chain is built from TRBV5-3 and TRBJ2-5, with D perhaps TRBD2 (6 bases). TRBV5-3 is designated an ORF whose function remains uncertain. Trimming left V 8 bases short and J 5 bases short, with 34 bases between. The CDR3 spans 19 residues. CDR3: CASSKLGEVGELTPETQYF. The CDR3 DNA is TGTGCCAGCAGCAAACTCGGGGAGGTGGGGGAGCTTACACCCGAGACCCAGTACTTC.

A note on this clonotype: With a much larger clone just one base away, this may be a read error. The V call is TRBV7-9, the J call TRBJ2-7, with D tentatively TRBD1 (6 bases). Germline V lookup: CDR1 SEHNR, CDR2 FQNEAQ (reference sequence). This CDR3 spans 15 amino acids. Trimming left V 1 base short and J 8 bases short, with 18 bases between. The CDR3 sequence is CASSLVIGGRGKQYF. Here the CDR3 DNA reads TGTGCCAGCAGCTTAGTGATTGGGGGCCGGGGCAAGCAGTACTTC.

The chain joins TRBV28 to TRBJ1-5, with a weak D call TRBD1 (6 bases). There are 13 residues in the CDR3. Trimming pared 6 bases from V and 6 bases from J, leaving 12 bases between. Germline V lookup: CDR1 MDHEN, CDR2 SYDVKM. CDR3 residues: CASRDTGTQPQHF. In DNA, the CDR3 is TGTGCCAGCAGGGACACAGGGACTCAGCCCCAGCATTTT.

A word on this clonotype: Sequence at one end of the junction differs from germline and may be a read error. The chain joins TRBV4-3 to TRBJ2-5, with 9 bases fitting TRBD2. Germline V gene sequence: CDR1 LGHNA, CDR2 YSLEER. CDR3 length equals 17 residues. Here the CDR3 reads CASSQDRVAGAVETQCF. As DNA, the CDR3 is TGCGCCAGCAGCCAAGATCGGGTAGCGGGAGCAGTGGAGACCCAGTGCTTC.

V gene TRBV6-2 or TRBV6-3 combines with J gene TRBJ1-1; D unresolved. The V gene lost 6 bases and the J gene lost 0 bases, with 8 bases spanning the gap. Germline V gene lookup returns CDR1 MNHEY and CDR2 SVGEGT. CDR3 size: 13 residues. Here the CDR3 reads CASRSIMNTEAFF. The CDR3 bases are TGTGCCAGCAGAAGCATCATGAACACTGAAGCTTTCTTT.